One T cell receptor beta chain is described in this entry. Its antigen is unidentified. TCR beta VDJ and CDR3 were profiled, and genomic DNA was the template. TCRdb redid the calling of the reads with MiXCR, one entry per CDR3 protein. The sample has about 120,000 distinct CDR3 sequences; about 43% are singletons. Patients included in sequencing had previously demonstrated CD8+CD57+ cell expansion by flow cytometry. The sample belongs to a study of CD8+CD57+ T cells in acquired aplastic anemia. Overall study context: Sorting CD4+ and CD8+ cells gave DNA averaging about 3.3 ug.

Study-level points and caveats: Between patients and controls, approximately 29 CD8+ CDR3 sequences were found in common.

There are 17 residues in the CDR3. Unmatched junction bases numbered 9, after V lost 4 bases and J lost 0 bases. The V call is TRBV12-3 or TRBV12-4, the J call TRBJ2-5; 9 nucleotides line up with TRBD2. The clonotype originates from a human donor with aplastic anemia. The material sequenced was sorted CD4+, CD8+, or CD8+CD57+ T cells (not recorded which) from PBMCs. Written as DNA, the CDR3 is TGTGCCAGCAGTTCCGGGACTAGCCTTTTAAACCAAGAGACCCAGTACTTC. Amino acids: CASSSGTSLLNQETQYF.